This TCR beta chain was identified in a study of blood T cell repertoires in COVID-19 (dated by TCRdb to the early 2020s). About the study as a whole: Samples from collaborators originated in the United States, Italy and Spain and spanned both the acute and convalescent phases of COVID-19. Samples were obtained from the ongoing ImmuneRACE study (first 160 participants) and from 1,254 subjects provided by 6 global collaborators. The prospective study material was composed of cDNA or gDNA derived from T cells, B-cell-depleted T cells, or PBMCs. Deeply sampled blood TCRbeta repertoires from subjects exposed to, actively infected with, or recovered from COVID-19 were included in the dataset. HLA class I and class II types, where available, came from metadata supplied by the sample provider rather than from assay-based typing. A de-identified subject ID, COVID-19 status, age in years and sex were almost always included in the sample metadata. The repertoires were released in a freely available public database intended as a resource for research on the immune response to SARS-CoV-2.

What the work shows at the level of the full study, not this receptor alone: Clinical and demographic metadata were provided uncurated, with the amount varying by source and participant.

Collaborating institutions collected whole blood in K2EDTA tubes following their own protocols. Collaborator samples were shipped for TCRbeta analysis as frozen whole blood, isolated PBMCs, or DNA extracted from either sample type. TCRbeta CDR3 regions were amplified from genomic DNA using the immunoSEQ Assay, a bias-controlled multiplex PCR. In the source study's methods: Within the assay, amplification of reference gene primers was used to estimate how many nucleated cells each sample contained. Sequence reads were collapsed and filtered to measure the absolute abundance of every unique TCRbeta CDR3 rearrangement. For each sample, productive Simpson clonality was calculated as the square root of Simpson's diversity index across productive rearrangements. TCRdb's version of the immuneACCESS table is confined to in-frame rearrangements and falls short of the full clone set. An unresolved V gene accounts for under half of the shortfall where checked; the remainder is of unknown origin. That table gives V, J and clone size, and the DNA gave D and trimming. This sample has about 210,000 clones in its table, and approximately 84% of those were observed once. 7.6% of the sample is in the top ten clones.

V was cut back by 5 bases and J by 6 bases, leaving a gap of 10 bases between them. CDR1 and CDR2, per the germline V gene, are SGHTA and FQGTGA. Taken from cysteine to phenylalanine, the CDR3 has 13 residues. Of all the DNA, just the CDR3 is kept, 39 bases in frame from base 1. Note on this clone: Its specific antigen is unknown. No base-level quality is on record; no much larger clone is a single base apart.

The sequenced material came from peripheral blood. The V and J genes are TRBV7-3 and TRBJ2-2; the best D guess is TRBD1, with 6 bases matching. The source of this sequence is a woman in her forties or fifties with active or convalescent COVID-19. Here is the DNA: TGTGCCAGCAGCCCGAACAGGGCCGGGGAGCTGTTTTTT. Translated, it reads CASSPNRAGELFF.